Listed below are T cell receptor beta chains from one sample, sequenced in a study of cytomegalovirus exposure and HLA in healthy donors. Here immunoSEQ multiplex PCR was the method, and the copy in TCRdb shows in-frame clones only, minus some. This table holds 130,000 to 150,000 clones, over 70% found once. The sample consisted of PBMCs. Receptors originate from a woman aged 40 to 50 in good health and CMV-seronegative. Both conserved end residues are part of each CDR3. The order of the fields is J gene, D gene, V gene, clone size, CDR3 DNA, CDR3 protein. D genes are given only for firm matches. Expanded clones get a size class; other rows say once, few or many, or leave the size out.

j_gene: TRBJ2-5; d_gene: TRBD2; v_gene: TRBV11-3; abundance: -; CDR3nt: TGTGCCAGCAGCCAGGCACTAGCGGGAGGCCTGGAGACCCAGTACTTC; CDR3aa: CASSQALAGGLETQYF
j_gene: TRBJ2-7; d_gene: TRBD1; v_gene: TRBV5-4; abundance: -; CDR3nt: TGTGCCAGCAGCTTGGCCGACAGGGGCCTACATTACGAGCAGTACTTC; CDR3aa: CASSLADRGLHYEQYF
j_gene: TRBJ1-1; d_gene: -; v_gene: TRBV14; abundance: -; CDR3nt: TGTGCCAGCAGCCAGCGTGCAATTAACACTGAAGCTTTCTTT; CDR3aa: CASSQRAINTEAFF
j_gene: TRBJ2-2; d_gene: -; v_gene: TRBV28; abundance: few; CDR3nt: TGTGCCAGCAGTTTACGCGGTAACACCGGGGAGCTGTTTTTT; CDR3aa: CASSLRGNTGELFF
j_gene: TRBJ2-5; d_gene: TRBD2; v_gene: TRBV5-1; abundance: -; CDR3nt: TGCGCCAGCAGCCCGGGACTAGCGGGAGGCCTGCAAGAGACCCAGTACTTC; CDR3aa: CASSPGLAGGLQETQYF
j_gene: TRBJ1-4; d_gene: TRBD1; v_gene: TRBV5-1; abundance: -; CDR3nt: TGCGCCAGCAGCCCACCCGGGACAGGGAATGAAAAACTGTTTTTT; CDR3aa: CASSPPGTGNEKLFF
j_gene: TRBJ1-4; d_gene: -; v_gene: TRBV28; abundance: few; CDR3nt: TGTGCCAGCAGTTTATCAGGTTCCATTAATGAAAAACTGTTTTTT; CDR3aa: CASSLSGSINEKLFF
j_gene: TRBJ1-1; d_gene: -; v_gene: TRBV7-7; abundance: -; CDR3nt: TGTGCCAGCAGCTTGACAGTGAACACTGAAGCTTTCTTT; CDR3aa: CASSLTVNTEAFF
j_gene: TRBJ1-3; d_gene: TRBD1; v_gene: TRBV28; abundance: few; CDR3nt: TGTGCCAGCAGTTCACAGGGGGCGTCTGGAAACACCATATATTTT; CDR3aa: CASSSQGASGNTIYF
j_gene: TRBJ1-5; d_gene: -; v_gene: TRBV19; abundance: once; CDR3nt: TGTGCCAGTAGTATAGGCCCAGTTCACCAGCCCCAGCATTTT; CDR3aa: CASSIGPVHQPQHF
j_gene: TRBJ2-7; d_gene: -; v_gene: TRBV6-5; abundance: -; CDR3nt: TGTGCAGCCGGGGTGGGAACCTACGAGCAGTACTTC; CDR3aa: CAAGVGTYEQYF
j_gene: TRBJ2-7; d_gene: -; v_gene: TRBV18; abundance: -; CDR3nt: TGTGCCAGCTCACCAAATAAGGGGTTCGAGTACGAGCAGTACTTC; CDR3aa: CASSPNKGFEYEQYF
j_gene: TRBJ1-1; d_gene: -; v_gene: TRBV6-1; abundance: few; CDR3nt: TGTGCCAGCAGGTGGGGGCTGGACACTGAAGCTTTCTTT; CDR3aa: CASRWGLDTEAFF
j_gene: TRBJ2-5; d_gene: -; v_gene: TRBV5-4; abundance: -; CDR3nt: TGTGCCAGCAGCACTGCGGGGGCTCGAGAGACCCAGTACTTC; CDR3aa: CASSTAGARETQYF
j_gene: TRBJ1-3; d_gene: -; v_gene: TRBV6-1; abundance: -; CDR3nt: TGTGCCAGCAGTGACCAGCCCGGGGCTGGAAACACCATATATTTT; CDR3aa: CASSDQPGAGNTIYF
j_gene: TRBJ1-5; d_gene: TRBD1; v_gene: TRBV28; abundance: few; CDR3nt: TGTGCCAGCGCGCGACAGGGGGGATGGCAGCCCCAGCATTTT; CDR3aa: CASARQGGWQPQHF
j_gene: TRBJ2-1; d_gene: TRBD2; v_gene: TRBV6-5; abundance: once; CDR3nt: TGTGCCAGCAGTTACCTTACTAGCGGCATAAATGAGCAGTTCTTC; CDR3aa: CASSYLTSGINEQFF
j_gene: TRBJ2-1; d_gene: TRBD2; v_gene: TRBV5-1; abundance: -; CDR3nt: TGCGCCAGCACCTTACTAGCGGGGGCGGAAAATGAGCAGTTCTTC; CDR3aa: CASTLLAGAENEQFF
j_gene: TRBJ2-7; d_gene: TRBD1; v_gene: TRBV19; abundance: once; CDR3nt: TGTGCCAGTAGTGCCCCGGACAGGTTCCACGAGCAGTACTTC; CDR3aa: CASSAPDRFHEQYF
j_gene: TRBJ1-2; d_gene: TRBD1; v_gene: TRBV11-2; abundance: few; CDR3nt: TGTGCCAGCAGCTTAACGGGACAGGGGCCCTATGGCTACACCTTC; CDR3aa: CASSLTGQGPYGYTF
j_gene: TRBJ2-7; d_gene: -; v_gene: TRBV11-2; abundance: -; CDR3nt: TGTGCCAGCAGCCGTGAGACAGTCTCCTACGAGCAGTACTTC; CDR3aa: CASSRETVSYEQYF
j_gene: TRBJ2-3; d_gene: TRBD1; v_gene: TRBV9; abundance: -; CDR3nt: TGTGCCAGCAGCCCCACAGGACAGGGTGGCACAGATACGCAGTATTTT; CDR3aa: CASSPTGQGGTDTQYF
j_gene: TRBJ1-1; d_gene: -; v_gene: TRBV6-5; abundance: few; CDR3nt: TGTGCCAGCAGTTACAAGGCGGGAATTATGAACACTGAAGCTTTCTTT; CDR3aa: CASSYKAGIMNTEAFF
j_gene: TRBJ2-5; d_gene: -; v_gene: TRBV6-5; abundance: few; CDR3nt: TGTGCCAGCAGTATTAGAGTTTTGGAGACCCAGTACTTC; CDR3aa: CASSIRVLETQYF
j_gene: TRBJ2-5; d_gene: -; v_gene: TRBV27; abundance: -; CDR3nt: TGTGCCAGCAGTTTTAGTAGCAGAGAGACCCAGTACTTC; CDR3aa: CASSFSSRETQYF
j_gene: TRBJ1-2; d_gene: -; v_gene: TRBV4-2; abundance: -; CDR3nt: TGTGCCAGCAGCCAAGTTGAGATTAACTATGGCTACACCTTC; CDR3aa: CASSQVEINYGYTF
j_gene: TRBJ1-1; d_gene: -; v_gene: TRBV11-2; abundance: -; CDR3nt: TGTGCCAGCAGCTCGGGATGGACGGACGGGATTAGGAACACTGAAGCTTTCTTT; CDR3aa: CASSSGWTDGIRNTEAFF
j_gene: TRBJ1-2; d_gene: TRBD1; v_gene: TRBV11-2; abundance: -; CDR3nt: TGTGCCAGCAGCACAGGGACAGGCGAAATCTATGGCTACACCTTC; CDR3aa: CASSTGTGEIYGYTF
j_gene: TRBJ1-1; d_gene: TRBD1; v_gene: TRBV7-2; abundance: -; CDR3nt: TGTGCCACCAGACAGGGGGCGCTAATGGATACTGAAGCTTTCTTT; CDR3aa: CATRQGALMDTEAFF
j_gene: TRBJ2-1; d_gene: -; v_gene: TRBV9; abundance: -; CDR3nt: TGTGCCAGCAGCGTAGTCGGAGGGCCCTATAATGAGCAGTTCTTC; CDR3aa: CASSVVGGPYNEQFF
j_gene: TRBJ1-5; d_gene: -; v_gene: TRBV13; abundance: -; CDR3nt: TGTGCCAGCAGCCGTTCCGGGGGAGGAGCTAGCAATCAGCCCCAGCATTTT; CDR3aa: CASSRSGGGASNQPQHF
j_gene: TRBJ2-1; d_gene: TRBD2; v_gene: TRBV6-4; abundance: -; CDR3nt: TGTGCCAGCAGCGGGGCGGGGGAGTCCTACAATGAGCAGTTCTTC; CDR3aa: CASSGAGESYNEQFF
j_gene: TRBJ1-4; d_gene: -; v_gene: TRBV6-5; abundance: -; CDR3nt: TGTGCCAGCAGTTACTCGATCGGGGTAGAAAAACTGTTTTTT; CDR3aa: CASSYSIGVEKLFF
j_gene: TRBJ1-3; d_gene: -; v_gene: TRBV7-9; abundance: medium-sized; CDR3nt: TGTGCCACCCTGATCGGTGGAAACACCATATATTTT; CDR3aa: CATLIGGNTIYF
j_gene: TRBJ1-5; d_gene: -; v_gene: TRBV19; abundance: -; CDR3nt: TGTGCCAGTAGTATGGGGGGGGTACCTAATCAGCCCCAGCATTTT; CDR3aa: CASSMGGVPNQPQHF
j_gene: TRBJ1-1; d_gene: TRBD1; v_gene: TRBV28; abundance: -; CDR3nt: TGTGCCAGCAGTCATTTTCAGGGGGTGAACACTGAAGCTTTCTTT; CDR3aa: CASSHFQGVNTEAFF
j_gene: TRBJ2-7; d_gene: -; v_gene: TRBV10-1; abundance: -; CDR3nt: TGCGCCAGCCAATATGGGACATCAAGCGAGCAGTACTTC; CDR3aa: CASQYGTSSEQYF
j_gene: TRBJ2-3; d_gene: -; v_gene: TRBV5-8; abundance: -; CDR3nt: TGTGCCAGCAGCTTGGGGACATTTGGACCCACAGATACGCAGTATTTT; CDR3aa: CASSLGTFGPTDTQYF
j_gene: TRBJ1-1; d_gene: TRBD1; v_gene: TRBV10-3; abundance: few; CDR3nt: TGTGCCATCAGACAGGGGGATTTGAACACTGAAGCTTTCTTT; CDR3aa: CAIRQGDLNTEAFF
j_gene: TRBJ2-5; d_gene: -; v_gene: TRBV6-5; abundance: -; CDR3nt: TGTGCCAGCACCCCCCTTCTAGGGGTTCGGGAGACCCAGTACTTC; CDR3aa: CASTPLLGVRETQYF
j_gene: TRBJ1-1; d_gene: TRBD1; v_gene: TRBV20-1; abundance: few; CDR3nt: TGCAGTGCGAAAGGGACAGACGAAGCTTTCTTT; CDR3aa: CSAKGTDEAFF
j_gene: TRBJ2-7; d_gene: -; v_gene: TRBV5-1; abundance: once; CDR3nt: TGCGCCAGCAGCTTGCGACAGCAACCCTACGAGCAGTACTTC; CDR3aa: CASSLRQQPYEQYF
j_gene: TRBJ2-1; d_gene: TRBD2; v_gene: TRBV18; abundance: -; CDR3nt: TGTGCCAGCTTAGCGGGAGTGAGTAATGAGCAGTTCTTC; CDR3aa: CASLAGVSNEQFF
j_gene: TRBJ2-2; d_gene: -; v_gene: TRBV5-3; abundance: -; CDR3nt: TGTGCCAGAAGCTGTCGCGGCAACCCGAACACCGGGGAGCTGTTTTTT; CDR3aa: CARSCRGNPNTGELFF
j_gene: TRBJ1-6; d_gene: -; v_gene: TRBV5-4; abundance: -; CDR3nt: TGTGCCAGCAGCCCCGAGGGAAAATATAATTCACCCCTCCACTTT; CDR3aa: CASSPEGKYNSPLHF
j_gene: TRBJ2-7; d_gene: TRBD2; v_gene: TRBV7-2; abundance: -; CDR3nt: TGTGCCAGCAGCTTAGGACTAGCGGGTGACTACGAGCAGTACTTC; CDR3aa: CASSLGLAGDYEQYF
j_gene: TRBJ1-6; d_gene: TRBD1; v_gene: TRBV7-9; abundance: -; CDR3nt: TGTGCCAGCAGCTTAGCGGGACAGCCCAATTCACCCCTCCACTTT; CDR3aa: CASSLAGQPNSPLHF
j_gene: TRBJ2-2; d_gene: TRBD1; v_gene: TRBV6-6; abundance: -; CDR3nt: TGTGCCAGCAGTTACCGGGACAGGGGGCTTGGCGGGGAGCTGTTTTTT; CDR3aa: CASSYRDRGLGGELFF
j_gene: TRBJ2-3; d_gene: -; v_gene: TRBV27; abundance: once; CDR3nt: TGTGCCAGCAGTGTGGCTGTACAGGGTTTCGGCACAGATACGCAGTATTTT; CDR3aa: CASSVAVQGFGTDTQYF
j_gene: TRBJ2-3; d_gene: -; v_gene: TRBV27; abundance: -; CDR3nt: TGTGCCAGCAGTTTATTCGGCCAGGGGTCCTTAAGATACACAGATACGCAGTATTTT; CDR3aa: CASSLFGQGSLRYTDTQYF
j_gene: TRBJ1-4; d_gene: TRBD1; v_gene: TRBV18; abundance: -; CDR3nt: TGTGCCAGCTCACCCCGGGACAGGGAAGAAAAACTGTTTTTT; CDR3aa: CASSPRDREEKLFF
j_gene: TRBJ2-7; d_gene: TRBD2; v_gene: TRBV27; abundance: -; CDR3nt: TGTGCCAGCAGTTTTGCGGGAGGGACCTCCTACGAGCAGTACTTC; CDR3aa: CASSFAGGTSYEQYF
j_gene: TRBJ1-1; d_gene: TRBD1; v_gene: TRBV7-9; abundance: once; CDR3nt: TGTGCCAGCAGAATCGGACAGGGTAGCACTGAAGCTTTCTTT; CDR3aa: CASRIGQGSTEAFF
j_gene: TRBJ1-1; d_gene: TRBD1; v_gene: TRBV19; abundance: few; CDR3nt: TGTGCCAGTAGACCGGGACAGCTATACACTGAAGCTTTCTTT; CDR3aa: CASRPGQLYTEAFF
j_gene: TRBJ2-7; d_gene: TRBD2; v_gene: TRBV9; abundance: -; CDR3nt: TGTGCCAGCAGCCTTAGCGGGGGGGCCAACGAGCAGTACTTC; CDR3aa: CASSLSGGANEQYF
j_gene: TRBJ2-1; d_gene: -; v_gene: TRBV28; abundance: -; CDR3nt: TGTGCCAGCAGGGTCCCCGGGGGTGAGCAGTTCTTC; CDR3aa: CASRVPGGEQFF
j_gene: TRBJ2-7; d_gene: TRBD2; v_gene: TRBV19; abundance: once; CDR3nt: TGTGCCAGTACCTCGGGGGCTAGCGGGAGGGCTGGCGGGGACGAGCAGTACTTC; CDR3aa: CASTSGASGRAGGDEQYF
j_gene: TRBJ2-7; d_gene: TRBD1; v_gene: TRBV10-3; abundance: -; CDR3nt: TGTGCCATCAGCCGGGACAGAACCTACGAGCAGTACTTC; CDR3aa: CAISRDRTYEQYF